The T cell receptor beta chain described here comes from a study of vaccination effects on CD4 cells after COVID-19. Overall study context: Participants received two doses of either the BNT162b2 or mRNA-1273 vaccine. Study-wide findings and caveats: Vaccine- and infection-induced clones showed marked clonal contraction late following vaccination.

Germline V CDR1 and CDR2: SGDLS, YYNGEE. V shed 6 bases, J shed 4 bases, and the junction held 7 bases outside the gene matches. The CDR3 totals 14 residues. Measured with immunoSEQ multiplex PCR; TCRdb has only the in-frame clones, and not every one. The table has some 22,000 clones, about 74% seen once. Using viral peptide pools, the ViraFEST assay grew out antigen-specific CD4+ T cells prior to sequencing. The culture ran for about 11 days, and then CD4+ T cells were isolated. Vaccinated participants had no history of SARS-CoV-2 infection and tested negative for nucleocapsid antibodies. Both day 3 and day 7 saw half the medium replaced with IL-2 medium. This clone was picked up a small number of times. Antigen: not known.

The sample consisted of CD4+ T cells from PBMCs cultured with SARS-CoV-2 spike peptides, taken before COVID-19 vaccination. This chain connects TRBV9 to TRBJ2-1; the match to TRBD1 covers 7 bases. The origin of this receptor is a human donor who received a COVID-19 vaccine. Here the CDR3 reads CASTLTGPYNEQFF. DNA of the CDR3: TGTGCCAGCACTTTGACAGGGCCGTACAATGAGCAGTTCTTC.